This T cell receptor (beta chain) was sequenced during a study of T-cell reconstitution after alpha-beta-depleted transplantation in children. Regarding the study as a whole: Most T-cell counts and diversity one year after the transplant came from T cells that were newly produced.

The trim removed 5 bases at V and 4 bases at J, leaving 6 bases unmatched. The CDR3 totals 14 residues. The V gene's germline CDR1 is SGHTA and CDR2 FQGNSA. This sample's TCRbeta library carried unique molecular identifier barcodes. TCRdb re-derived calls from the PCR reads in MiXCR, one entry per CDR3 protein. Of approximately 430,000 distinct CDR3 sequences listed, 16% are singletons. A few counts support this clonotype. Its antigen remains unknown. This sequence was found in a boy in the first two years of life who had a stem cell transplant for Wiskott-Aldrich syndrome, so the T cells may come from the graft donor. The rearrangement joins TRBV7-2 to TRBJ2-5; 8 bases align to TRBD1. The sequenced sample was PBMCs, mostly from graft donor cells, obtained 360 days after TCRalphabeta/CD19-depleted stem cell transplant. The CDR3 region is CASSMDRARETQYF. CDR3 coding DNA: TGTGCCAGCAGCATGGACAGGGCACGAGAGACCCAGTACTTC.